These 18 T cell receptor beta chains came from one sample sequenced in a study of read filtering for tumor transcriptome and immune sequencing. From approximately 400 ng of RNA, a library with molecular barcoded alpha/delta and beta/gamma adaptors was made. TCRdb analysed the reads with MiXCR anew, one entry per CDR3 protein. The data hold 100,000 to 150,000 distinct CDR3 sequences, with 13% observed a single time. Sequencing input: a population of CD138-negative cells sorted from bone marrow. These receptor sequences come from a donor at least 40 years old with multiple myeloma.

The sample holds many counts of this clonotype. This rearrangement joins TRBV24-1 to TRBJ2-1; 7 bases are a match to TRBD2. The length of the CDR3 is 15 residues. CDR1 is KGHDR and CDR2 is SFDVKD in the germline V gene. V shed 5 bases, J shed 13 bases, and the junction held 16 bases outside the gene matches. CDR3 nucleotide sequence: TGTGCCACCAGTGCCCCGGGGAGCGGGGAGGGGTCACAGTTCTTC. Translating gives CATSAPGSGEGSQFF.

This clonotype appeared a few times. The genes are TRBV19 and TRBJ1-5; D not resolved. There are 14 residues in the CDR3. Between the trimmed V and J ends, which lost 1 base and 3 bases, there was a span of 7 bases. Germline loops: CDR1 LNHDA, CDR2 SQIVND (reference sequence). CDR3 in DNA: TGTGCCAGTAGTATAGGACATTTCAATCAGCCCCAGCATTTT. Its protein is CASSIGHFNQPQHF. The whole variable domain, remainder taken from reference TRBV19 and TRBJ1-5, is DGGITQSPKYLFRKEGQNVTLSCEQNLNHDAMYWYRQDPGQGLRLIYYSQIVNDFQKGDIAEGYSVSREKKESFPLTVTSAQKNPTAFYLCASSIGHFNQPQHFGDGTRLSIL.

V is TRBV4-2 and J is TRBJ2-3; 7 bases line up with TRBD1. The CDR3 is made up of 16 amino acids. Looked up from germline, CDR1 is LGHNA and CDR2 is YNFKEQ. After removal of 5 bases from V and 0 bases from J, the junction contained 8 bases not matched to a gene. The CDR3 coding sequence is TGTGCCAGCAGCAGCCGGGACAGATCTAGCACAGATACGCAGTATTTT. It yields the protein CASSSRDRSSTDTQYF.

This clonotype has ten or more counts. The chain is built from TRBV6-1 and TRBJ2-1, with 14 bases identical to TRBD2. V lost 7 bases, J lost 0 bases, and 8 bases stayed unmatched. This CDR3 is 18 amino acids long. Germline-derived CDR1 and CDR2 are MNHNS and SASEGT. CDR3 loop: CASIRTSGRYSSYNEQFF. In DNA, the CDR3 is TGTGCCAGCATTAGGACTAGCGGGAGGTATAGCTCCTACAATGAGCAGTTCTTC.

This clonotype was seen many times. This chain uses TRBV29-1 with TRBJ2-5; D ambiguous. Trimming pared 4 bases from V and 2 bases from J, leaving 11 bases between. Germline V gives CDR1 SQVTM, CDR2 ANQGSEA. The CDR3 loop spans 13 amino acids. CDR3 sequence reads: CSVGGRTQETQYF. The DNA of the CDR3 is TGCAGCGTTGGCGGCAGAACTCAAGAGACCCAGTACTTC.

This clonotype was counted at least ten times. The genes are TRBV6-2 or TRBV6-3 and TRBJ2-7, with 8 bases matching TRBD2. The CDR3 length is 17 residues. The trim removed 6 bases at V and 2 bases at J, leaving 15 bases unmatched. In germline, CDR1 is MNHEY, CDR2 SVGEGT. The CDR3: CASRPRLTGGIPYEQYF. The CDR3 region has the DNA TGTGCCAGCAGACCCCGTTTAACGGGAGGGATACCCTACGAGCAGTACTTC.

This clonotype was observed many times. The rearrangement links TRBV7-9 to TRBJ1-5; 7 bases match TRBD1. Germline V lookup: CDR1 SEHNR, CDR2 FQNEAQ (reference sequence). Trimming cost V 2 bases and J 4 bases; bases outside gene matches: 5. The CDR3 spans 15 residues. The CDR3 here is CASSLSTGENQPQHF. As DNA, the CDR3 is TGTGCCAGCAGCTTATCTACAGGGGAGAATCAGCCCCAGCATTTT.

A word on this clonotype: A junction end diverges from the germline sequence, so it may reflect a read error. The rearrangement links TRBV6-2 or TRBV6-3 to TRBJ1-1, with D hard to call. The CDR3 has 15 residues. Germline-derived CDR1 and CDR2 are MNHEY and SVGEGT. The CDR3 coding sequence is TGTGCCAGCCGTTATGGGGTTCCCCTGAGCACTGAAGCTTTCTTT. Translating gives CASRYGVPLSTEAFF.

Ten or more counts support this clonotype. The chain is built from TRBV6-6 and TRBJ1-1; 7 positions match TRBD1. This CDR3 spans 13 amino acids. The J segment lost 4 bases and the V segment lost 4 bases, leaving 3 bases of the junction unmatched. CDR1 MNHNY and CDR2 SVGAGI come from the germline V gene (reference sequence). In nucleotides, the CDR3 is TGTGCCAGCAGTTCCGCAGGGGGCACTGAAGCTTTCTTT. Translated, it gives CASSSAGGTEAFF.

About this clonotype: A much larger clonotype is one base distant, so this may be a read error. The genes are TRBV6-2 or TRBV6-3 and TRBJ1-5; 7 bases line up with TRBD1. The CDR3 is made up of 15 amino acids. Looked up from germline, CDR1 is MNHEY and CDR2 is SVGEGT. CDR3 in amino acids: CASSYYTGVGQLQHF. CDR3 coding DNA: TGTGCCAGCAGTTACTACACAGGGGTCGGCCAGCTCCAGCATTTT.

This clonotype was recorded at least ten times. This chain links TRBV4-1 with TRBJ2-1, with D unclear. V was cut by 3 bases and J by 0 bases, with 15 bases left in between. Germline CDR1 reads MGHRA; CDR2 reads YSYEKL. This CDR3 region has 17 residues. CDR3 in amino acids: CASSHSPSINSYNEQFF. The CDR3 region has the DNA TGCGCCAGCAGCCATTCCCCTTCGATCAACTCCTACAATGAGCAGTTCTTC.

This clonotype came up many times. The V gene is TRBV30, the J gene TRBJ2-5; 7 bases are a match to TRBD2. The CDR3 has 12 residues. Per germline, CDR1 GTSNPN and CDR2 SVGIG (reference sequence). J gave up 7 bases and V 0 bases, and 2 bases lay outside the gene matches. The CDR3 bases are TGTGCCTGGAGTGTAGCGGGAATGACCCAGTACTTC. Residues: CAWSVAGMTQYF. Variable domain in full (rest from reference TRBV30 and TRBJ2-5): SQTIHQWPATLVQPVGSPLSLECTVEGTSNPNLYWYRQAAGRGLQLLFYSVGIGQISSEVPQNLSASRPQDRQFILSSKKLLLSDSGFYLCAWSVAGMTQYFGPGTRLLVL.

This clonotype was seen just once. This sequence may be a read error, since a much larger clone differs from it by one base. The V call is TRBV7-9, the J call TRBJ1-1; TRBD1 is a possible D gene (5 bases). Per germline, CDR1 SEHNR and CDR2 FQNEAQ (reference sequence). The CDR3 length is 15 residues. Trimming left V 5 bases short and J 1 base short, with 14 bases between. The CDR3: CASSPGRRGNTEAFF. CDR3 DNA sequence: TGTGCCAGCAGCCCAGGGAGAAGGGGGAACACTGAAGCTTTCTTT. Together with reference TRBV7-9 and TRBJ1-1, the CDR3 gives the full variable domain: DTGVSQNPRHKITKRGQNVTFRCDPISEHNRLYWYRQTLGQGPEFLTYFQNEAQLEKSRLLSDRFSAERPKGSFSTLEIQRTEQGDSAMYLCASSPGRRGNTEAFFGQGTRLTVV.

This clonotype was seen more than once but under ten times. A much larger clone sits a single nucleotide away, making a read error possible. This chain uses TRBV6-5 with TRBJ2-1, with a tentative D call TRBD2 (5 bases). In germline, CDR1 is MNHEY, CDR2 SVGAGI. The CDR3 runs 15 residues. The CDR3 nucleotides are TGTGCCAGCAGTTACGGGCGGGCCTCCTACAGTGAGCAGTTCTTC. Translated: CASSYGRASYSEQFF.

This clonotype was observed many times. This chain connects TRBV20-1 to TRBJ1-5; D remains ambiguous. Germline values: CDR1 DFQATT, CDR2 SNEGSKA (reference sequence). The CDR3 length is 15 residues. V gave up 0 bases and J gave up 0 bases, with 9 bases separating them. The CDR3 reads CSARDPRYSNQPQHF. The CDR3 region has the DNA TGCAGTGCTAGAGATCCCCGGTATAGCAATCAGCCCCAGCATTTT.

This clonotype appeared a few times. The chain links TRBV19 to TRBJ1-5; 10 bases align to TRBD1. Unmatched junction bases numbered 5, after V lost 3 bases and J lost 6 bases. From germline, CDR1 is LNHDA and CDR2 SQIVND (reference sequence). CDR3 size: 15 residues. The CDR3 nucleotides read TGTGCCAGTAGTATGGGCGGGACAGGGGCTCAGCCCCAGCATTTT. Translation gives CASSMGGTGAQPQHF.

The rearrangement links TRBV19 to TRBJ2-7, with TRBD2 matching over 13 bases. Germline V lookup: CDR1 LNHDA, CDR2 SQIVND (reference sequence). CDR3 size: 14 residues. V shed 9 bases, J shed 2 bases, and the junction held 4 bases outside the gene matches. The CDR3 here is CASRGLAGPYEQYF. CDR3 coding DNA: TGTGCCAGCAGGGGACTAGCGGGACCCTACGAGCAGTACTTC.

As for this clonotype: One end of the junction does not line up with germline, which may come from a read error. The chain couples TRBV7-8 to TRBJ2-1; weak D call: TRBD2 (6 bases). Germline loops: CDR1 SGHVS, CDR2 FQNEAQ. This CDR3 is built from 14 residues. This CDR3 reads CASSLGVSGNERLF. CDR3 nucleotides: TGTGCCAGCAGCTTAGGGGTTAGCGGCAATGAGCGGTTGTTC.